This T cell receptor (beta chain) was recorded in a study of T cells in Graves' hyperthyroidism and ophthalmopathy. The CDR3 is made up of 14 amino acids. Germline V gene lookup returns CDR1 LGHNA and CDR2 YSLEER. The V end lost 3 bases, the J end lost 4 bases, and 12 bases lay between the germline ends. Amplification of TCR beta CDR3 regions was performed using RNA transcripts as template. HTBI primers drove first-round RT-PCR of the TCR CDR3. TCRdb fed the multiplex PCR reads into MiXCR, producing one record per CDR3 protein. The top ten clones hold around 47% of a sample with a few hundred thousand distinct CDR3 sequences, approximately 49% of them seen once. A word on this clonotype: A clone one base away is much larger, so this may be a read error.

Sequenced input: peripheral blood or thyroid tissue (not recorded which). The rearrangement uses TRBV4-3 and TRBJ1-2; the D is unclear. The receptor comes from an adult woman with Graves' disease, either hyperthyroidism or ophthalmopathy (not recorded which). The CDR3 is CASSHEGRGYGYTF. The CDR3 region has the DNA TGCGCCAGCAGCCATGAAGGACGGGGCTATGGCTACACCTTC.